Following are 13 T cell receptor beta chains from one sample sequenced in a study of high-grade serous ovarian cancer treatment subgroups (dated by TCRdb to 2020 to 2022). Tumor samples were collected prior to definitive surgery or chemotherapy. Libraries were prepared through the immunoSEQ multiplex PCR assay. TCRdb limited this immuneACCESS table to in-frame rearrangements with V and J called. A share of clones is missing; checked studies link under half to unresolved V genes, and the rest is unexplained. The sample has some 28,000 clones on record, about 88% of them singletons. Of the sample, about 2% falls within the top ten clones. Sequencing was done on a sample of tumor tissue. The receptors were gathered from a human donor with high-grade serous ovarian cancer.

This chain uses TRBV28 with TRBJ1-3; D not resolved. The V gene lost 5 bases and the J gene lost 4 bases, with 9 bases spanning the gap. Per the germline V gene, CDR1 is MDHEN and CDR2 is SYDVKM. CDR3 size: 13 residues. The CDR3 here is CASSPGRGNTIYF. DNA for the CDR3: TGTGCCAGCAGTCCCGGCAGGGGAAACACCATATATTTT.

This clone appeared a few times. V and J are TRBV19 and TRBJ2-2; weak D call: TRBD2 (5 bases). The CDR3 loop spans 15 amino acids. V lost 7 bases and J lost 4, with 16 bases in between. Germline-derived CDR1 and CDR2 are LNHDA and SQIVND (reference sequence). CDR3 region: CASMPRTAFTGELFF. CDR3 nucleotide sequence: TGTGCCAGTATGCCTCGGACTGCCTTCACCGGGGAGCTGTTTTTT.

This rearrangement joins TRBV6-4 to TRBJ2-6; D ambiguous. This CDR3 has 14 amino acids. Per germline, CDR1 MRHNA and CDR2 SNTAGT. Deletions cut 3 bases from V and 2 bases from J, with 5 bases between. This chain's CDR3 is CASSDGAGANVLTF. The CDR3 DNA follows: TGTGCCAGCAGTGATGGAGCTGGGGCCAACGTCCTGACTTTC.

CDR3 in amino acids: CASSEARLAGGGEQFF. Written as DNA, the CDR3 is TGTGCCAGCAGTGAAGCTAGACTAGCGGGAGGAGGCGAGCAGTTCTTC. V usage is TRBV2 and J usage is TRBJ2-1, with 13 bases lining up with TRBD2. V trimming: 0 bases; J trimming: 10 bases; junction bases outside the gene matches: 6. Germline CDR1 and CDR2: SNHLY and FYNNEI. This CDR3 comprises 16 residues.

The V and J genes are TRBV7-3 and TRBJ2-5; D unresolved. The CDR3 is 13 residues long. Germline CDR1 SGHTA, CDR2 FQGTGA. Trimming cost V 2 bases and J 5 bases, with 9 bases left between them. The CDR3 loop is CASSLGQLETQYF. The CDR3 nucleotides are TGTGCCAGCAGCTTAGGTCAGTTGGAGACCCAGTACTTC. Full variable domain (rest looked up from reference TRBV7-3 and TRBJ2-5): GAGVSQTPSNKVTEKGKYVELRCDPISGHTALYWYRQSLGQGPEFLIYFQGTGAADDSGLPNDRFFAVRPEGSVSTLKIQRTERGDSAVYLCASSLGQLETQYFGPGTRLLVL.

The chain has TRBV27 and TRBJ2-3; 13 bases match TRBD2. Unmatched junction bases numbered 5, after V lost 3 bases and J lost 5 bases. This CDR3 has 16 amino acids. Germline V lookup: CDR1 MNHEY, CDR2 SMNVEV (reference sequence). CDR3 sequence reads: CASSLRLAGGGDTQYF. CDR3 DNA sequence: TGTGCCAGCAGTTTGAGACTAGCGGGAGGAGGAGATACGCAGTATTTT.

The chain has TRBV6-1 and TRBJ1-4; no clear D gene. This CDR3 is built from 15 residues. Germline CDR1 MNHNS, CDR2 SASEGT. V was trimmed by 0 bases and J by 6 bases, leaving 11 bases between them. CDR3 DNA: TGTGCCAGCAGTGAAGCAGGGCAGCCTTATGAAAAACTGTTTTTT. Translated, it gives CASSEAGQPYEKLFF.

The V and J genes are TRBV4-2 and TRBJ2-1; D is ambiguous. V was trimmed by 2 bases and J by 5 bases, leaving 1 base between them. In germline, CDR1 is LGHNA, CDR2 YNFKEQ. This CDR3 is built from 11 residues. The CDR3 spells CASSQNNEQFF. The CDR3 region has the DNA TGTGCCAGCAGCCAAAACAATGAGCAGTTCTTC.

The rearrangement links TRBV29-1 to TRBJ2-5; the D is unclear. Trimming removed 1 base from V and 6 bases from J, with 12 bases in between. The germline CDR1 and CDR2 sequences are SQVTM and ANQGSEA. The CDR3 covers 13 residues. CDR3 residues: CSVEGQLGKTQYF. The DNA for the CDR3 is TGCAGCGTTGAAGGTCAGCTTGGGAAGACCCAGTACTTC.

The V gene is TRBV5-5, the J gene TRBJ2-5, with a possible D match to TRBD1 (5 bases). The CDR3 length is 14 residues. Trimming removed 4 bases from V and 5 bases from J, with 15 bases in between. In germline, CDR1 is SGHKS, CDR2 YYEKEE (reference sequence). CDR3 sequence reads: CASSPASGWETQYF. CDR3 sequence (DNA): TGTGCCAGCAGCCCCGCATCAGGGTGGGAGACCCAGTACTTC.

This chain connects TRBV6-1 to TRBJ1-3, with TRBD1 identical over 8 bases. V was pared by 2 bases and J by 3 bases, with 9 bases of the junction left unmatched. Germline V gene sequence: CDR1 MNHNS, CDR2 SASEGT. CDR3 length equals 17 residues. CDR3 sequence reads: CASSELDRGLGGNTIYF. The CDR3 nucleotides read TGTGCCAGCAGTGAACTTGACAGGGGTCTTGGTGGAAACACCATATATTTT.

This clone occurred once. J is TRBJ1-5 and V is TRBV30; 7 bases agree with TRBD1. Looked up from germline, CDR1 is GTSNPN and CDR2 is SVGIG (reference sequence). The CDR3 is 15 residues long. The ends lost 0 bases at V and 6 bases at J; junction bases unmatched: 8. Here the CDR3 reads CAWSVPDRALQPQHF. For the CDR3, the DNA is TGTGCCTGGAGTGTCCCCGACAGGGCCCTTCAGCCCCAGCATTTT.

This clone was recorded only once. J is TRBJ1-4 and V is TRBV10-2; TRBD1 might be the D (5 bases). The germline V gene has CDR1 WSHSY and CDR2 SAAADI. V lost 0 bases and J lost 5, with 10 bases in between. This CDR3 has 15 residues. CDR3 sequence reads: CASSESGTSNEKLFF. The CDR3 region has the DNA TGCGCCAGCAGTGAGTCTGGGACGTCCAATGAAAAACTGTTTTTT.